The 31 T cell receptor beta chains in this list originate from one sample, sequenced in a study of molecular identifiers for immune sequencing clone quantification. MiXCR, run by TCRdb on the PCR reads, gives a single entry per CDR3 protein. Of about half a million distinct CDR3 sequences listed, 20% to 25% were seen once; the top ten hold around 0.84%. The sample comprised naive CD8+ T cells from blood, with Jurkat cell RNA spiked in. Subset here: FACS-sorted CD8+CD4-CCR7+CD45RA+ naive T cells. These receptors were obtained from a human donor in good health. Some libraries in this study had Jurkat cell RNA spiked in.

This clonotype was counted once. Possible read error: a much larger clone is one base away. J is TRBJ2-5 and V is TRBV20-1; tentatively, D is TRBD2 (7 bases). Per the germline V gene, CDR1 is DFQATT and CDR2 is SNEGSKA (reference sequence). The CDR3 extends over 16 amino acids. Trimming shortened V by 3 bases and J by 0 bases, and 17 bases separated the two germline ends. The CDR3 protein is CSASDAGAGYQETQYF. CDR3 sequence (DNA): TGCAGTGCTAGCGATGCGGGGGCGGGGTACCAAGAGACCCAGTACTTC.

V and J are TRBV7-9 and TRBJ2-1; 11 nucleotides align to TRBD1. From germline, CDR1 is SEHNR and CDR2 FQNEAQ (reference sequence). V trimming: 5 bases; J trimming: 8 bases; junction bases outside the gene matches: 14. This CDR3 comprises 17 residues. This chain's CDR3 is CASSPTSGDRGYHEQFF. The CDR3 DNA sequence: TGTGCCAGCAGCCCGACGTCCGGGGACAGGGGGTATCATGAGCAGTTCTTC.

The chain combines TRBV10-3 with TRBJ2-5; D unclear. V lost 4 bases to trimming and J lost 0 bases, with 12 bases between them. In germline, CDR1 is ENHRY, CDR2 SYGVKD. This CDR3 region has 15 residues. The CDR3 protein is CAISASGRYQETQYF. As DNA, the CDR3 is TGTGCCATCAGTGCCTCCGGACGGTACCAAGAGACCCAGTACTTC.

The sample holds many counts of this clonotype. The chain links TRBV10-3 to TRBJ1-5; D is unresolved. Deletions cut 11 bases from V and 2 bases from J, with 7 bases between. Germline V gene lookup returns CDR1 ENHRY and CDR2 SYGVKD. The CDR3 has 11 residues. Here the CDR3 DNA reads TGTGCCGTGCAGGGCAATCAGCCCCAGCATTTT. It specifies CAVQGNQPQHF.

The rearrangement joins TRBV4-3 to TRBJ2-6; D gene ambiguous. The CDR3 covers 16 residues. Germline V lookup: CDR1 LGHNA, CDR2 YSLEER. Trimming took off 1 base at V and 4 bases at J, with 11 bases between the two ends. The CDR3 bases are TGCGCCAGCAGCCAAGGGGCAGCCTGGGGGGCCAACGTCCTGACTTTC. Its protein product is CASSQGAAWGANVLTF.

This clonotype has ten or more counts. The chain is built from TRBV27 and TRBJ2-2; D gene ambiguous. V dropped 5 bases and J dropped 6 bases, with 10 bases sitting between them. This CDR3 contains 13 residues. Germline V lookup: CDR1 MNHEY, CDR2 SMNVEV (reference sequence). CDR3 protein: CASSPQSAGELFF. The CDR3 DNA follows: TGTGCCAGCAGTCCACAGAGTGCCGGGGAGCTGTTTTTT.

J is TRBJ2-5 and V is TRBV12-3 or TRBV12-4; perhaps TRBD1 as D (6 bases). The CDR3 covers 14 residues. V shed 6 bases and J shed 2 bases, with 13 bases lying between them. Written as DNA, the CDR3 is TGTGCCAGCAGCCGGACAGTAAGACAAGAGACCCAGTACTTC. It is translated as CASSRTVRQETQYF.

This clonotype was observed a few times. The chain uses TRBV30 and TRBJ2-7; D remains unclear. With 3 bases removed from V and 0 bases from J, the gap between germline ends came to 9 bases. CDR1 GTSNPN and CDR2 SVGIG come from the germline V gene (reference sequence). The CDR3 length is 13 residues. The CDR3 region is CAWRVRSSYEQYF. DNA for the CDR3: TGTGCCTGGAGAGTAAGGAGCTCCTACGAGCAGTACTTC.

V gene TRBV2 combines with J gene TRBJ2-5; 8 nucleotides agree with TRBD2. V dropped 3 bases and J dropped 4; count of bases not matched to a gene: 7. The CDR3 has 15 residues. Germline CDR1 is SNHLY and CDR2 is FYNNEI. This chain's CDR3 is CASSEESGRRETQYF. The CDR3 coding sequence is TGTGCCAGCAGTGAGGAAAGCGGGAGACGAGAGACCCAGTACTTC.

Notes on this clonotype: A read error is likely, as this CDR3 ends without the conserved phenylalanine or tryptophan. The V gene is TRBV14, the J gene TRBJ2-7; D not resolved. The CDR3 runs to 12 residues. Germline V gene data show CDR1 as SGHDN and CDR2 as FVKESK. The ends were cut back, 1 base at V and 5 bases at J, with 6 bases in the middle. DNA for the CDR3: TGTGCCAGCAGCCAAGCTCAGCACGAGCAGTACCTC. This gives the protein CASSQAQHEQYL.

This clonotype was observed a few times. The chain recombines TRBV6-2 or TRBV6-3 with TRBJ2-7, with TRBD2 matching over 9 bases. The CDR3 covers 16 residues. Germline values: CDR1 MNHEY, CDR2 SVGEGT. V lost 1 base to trimming and J lost 8 bases; unmatched junction nucleotides: 12. CDR3 DNA sequence: TGTGCCAGCAGTTACTGGTTAGCGGGAGAGCCGCTCCAGCAGTACTTC. Protein product: CASSYWLAGEPLQQYF.

This clonotype was picked up many times. The chain employs TRBV7-6 and TRBJ1-1; D is unclear. The CDR3 contains 13 residues. CDR1 and CDR2 from the germline V gene are SGHVS and FNYEAQ. The V gene lost 1 base and the J gene lost 7 bases, with 10 bases spanning the gap. The CDR3 sequence: CASSLEGWGEAFF. The CDR3 DNA reads as TGTGCCAGCAGCTTAGAGGGCTGGGGTGAAGCTTTCTTT.

The chain combines TRBV11-3 with TRBJ2-2, with 14 bases lining up with TRBD2. The ends lost 5 bases at V and 5 bases at J; junction bases unmatched: 7. Per germline, CDR1 SGHNT and CDR2 YENEEA. This CDR3 has 17 residues. CDR3 nucleotides: TGTGCCAGCAGCCCGGGACTAGCGGGGGCGCGGACCGGGGAGCTGTTTTTT. It specifies CASSPGLAGARTGELFF.

In the case of this clonotype: At one of its ends the junction is not consistent with the germline gene, which may arise from a read error. This CDR3 reads CTSSPRGHRETQYF. CDR3 DNA: TGTACCAGCAGCCCCAGGGGGCACCGAGAGACCCAGTACTTC. The chain carries TRBV6-2 or TRBV6-3 and TRBJ2-5; 8 positions match TRBD1. Germline loops: CDR1 MNHEY, CDR2 SVGEGT. This CDR3 spans 14 amino acids.

This clonotype was counted only a few times. The chain combines TRBV9 with TRBJ2-1; 8 nucleotides align to TRBD2. J lost 6 bases, V lost 4 bases, and 9 bases had no gene match. Germline V gene data show CDR1 as SGDLS and CDR2 as YYNGEE. The CDR3 totals 15 residues. The CDR3 loop reads CASSPETSERNEQFF. The CDR3 DNA reads as TGTGCCAGCAGCCCCGAGACTAGCGAGCGCAATGAGCAGTTCTTC.

On this clonotype itself: A much more abundant neighbour one base away suggests this may be a read error. The chain joins TRBV12-3 or TRBV12-4 to TRBJ2-5; no clear D. The CDR3 is 13 residues long. V lost 5 bases to trimming and J lost 5 bases, with 12 bases between them. The DNA for the CDR3 is TGTGCCAGCAGTGTGGCAGTCCGGGAGACCCAGTACTTC. Translation gives CASSVAVRETQYF.

This rearrangement joins TRBV7-3 to TRBJ2-6, with D possibly being TRBD1 or TRBD2 (6 bases each). The CDR3 is 19 residues long. CDR1 and CDR2 (germline): SGHTA, FQGTGA. Trimming cost V 0 bases and J 1 base, with 16 bases left between them. The CDR3 sequence: CASSLTGGSRLSGANVLTF. The CDR3 DNA sequence: TGTGCCAGCAGCTTAACGGGGGGCAGTCGATTATCTGGGGCCAACGTCCTGACTTTC. Variable domain in full (rest from reference TRBV7-3 and TRBJ2-6): GAGVSQTPSNKVTEKGKYVELRCDPISGHTALYWYRQSLGQGPEFLIYFQGTGAADDSGLPNDRFFAVRPEGSVSTLKIQRTERGDSAVYLCASSLTGGSRLSGANVLTFGAGSRLTVL.

This clonotype appeared a few times. This sequence joins TRBV20-1 and TRBJ2-7, with 9 bases identical to TRBD1. Germline loops: CDR1 DFQATT, CDR2 SNEGSKA (reference sequence). The CDR3 sequence is 13 residues long. The ends lost 5 bases at V and 1 base at J; junction bases unmatched: 3. CDR3 coding DNA: TGCAGTGCTTCTGGACAGGGGTCCTACGAGCAGTACTTC. Protein: CSASGQGSYEQYF.

This clonotype was recorded at least ten times. The chain links TRBV29-1 to TRBJ1-5, with TRBD1 as a possible D gene (5 bases). The CDR3 consists of 13 residues. Germline values: CDR1 SQVTM, CDR2 ANQGSEA. With 6 bases removed from V and 5 bases from J, the gap between germline ends came to 14 bases. The CDR3: CSVTGAFDQPQHF. The DNA of the CDR3 is TGCAGCGTCACCGGGGCCTTTGATCAGCCCCAGCATTTT. The variable domain in full, with the rest retrieved from reference TRBV29-1 and TRBJ1-5, is SAVISQKPSRDICQRGTSLTIQCQVDSQVTMMFWYRQQPGQSLTLIATANQGSEATYESGFVIDKFPISRPNLTFSTLTVSNMSPEDSSIYLCSVTGAFDQPQHFGDGTRLSIL.

This clonotype turned up a few times. CDR3 sequence (DNA): TGTGCCAGTAGTATTGCTAGCCGCGGCGGTGAGACCCAGTACTTC. Protein sequence: CASSIASRGGETQYF. V and J are TRBV19 and TRBJ2-5; D possibly corresponds to TRBD2 (5 bases). CDR1 is LNHDA, CDR2 SQIVND, per germline (reference sequence). V lost 3 bases and J lost 5, with 16 bases in between. The CDR3 is 15 amino acids.

A note on this clonotype: Germline and junction disagree at one end, which may indicate a read error. The rearrangement uses TRBV28 and TRBJ1-2; D is perhaps TRBD1 (6 bases). This CDR3 contains 15 residues. CDR1 and CDR2 from the germline V gene are MDHEN and SYDVKM. The CDR3 loop is CASSSRQEINYGCTF. The CDR3 bases are TGTGCCAGCAGTTCTCGACAGGAGATTAACTATGGCTGCACCTTC.

This clonotype was observed a handful of times. The gene calls are TRBV28 and TRBJ2-3; D not resolved. Trimming shortened V by 5 bases and J by 7 bases, and 13 bases separated the two germline ends. Germline assignment: CDR1 MDHEN and CDR2 SYDVKM. The CDR3 totals 13 residues. The CDR3 reads CASSTQLSHTQYF. DNA for the CDR3: TGTGCCAGCAGTACCCAATTATCACATACGCAGTATTTT.

This clonotype was observed at least ten times. The rearrangement links TRBV6-5 to TRBJ2-1; perhaps TRBD1 as D (5 bases). Germline-derived CDR1 and CDR2 are MNHEY and SVGAGI. V was pared by 0 bases and J by 6 bases, with 9 bases between. The CDR3 sequence is 14 residues long. The CDR3 DNA is TGTGCCAGCAGTTACTCTTTTGGGGCCAATGAGCAGTTCTTC. Protein sequence: CASSYSFGANEQFF.

The rearrangement links TRBV20-1 to TRBJ2-3; D is possibly TRBD1 (6 bases). The CDR3 is 17 amino acids. Germline V CDR1 and CDR2: DFQATT, SNEGSKA (reference sequence). V was trimmed by 0 bases and J by 2 bases, leaving 18 bases between them. The CDR3 DNA reads as TGCAGTGCTAGAGACCAACAGCCCCGGGACAACACAGATACGCAGTATTTT. It encodes CSARDQQPRDNTDTQYF.

The chain uses TRBV19 and TRBJ1-2; no clear D gene. Germline V lookup: CDR1 LNHDA, CDR2 SQIVND (reference sequence). The length of the CDR3 is 16 residues. V was cut by 5 bases and J by 7 bases, with 23 bases left in between. CDR3 bases: TGTGCCAGTAGTTCCTCTAGCAGGTCATACGCCTCTGGCTACACCTTC. As protein: CASSSSSRSYASGYTF.

There are a few counts of this clonotype. The chain has TRBV9 and TRBJ2-7; 9 positions agree with TRBD1. This CDR3 has 14 amino acids. Trimming removed 2 bases from V and 6 bases from J; junction bases left unmatched: 6. Per the germline V gene, CDR1 is SGDLS and CDR2 is YYNGEE. CDR3 DNA sequence: TGTGCCAGCAGCGTGACCGGGACAGGGATCGAGCAGTACTTC. This sequence encodes CASSVTGTGIEQYF.

This clonotype was detected only a few times. The rearrangement joins TRBV27 to TRBJ1-1; the match to TRBD1 covers 10 bases. This CDR3 spans 16 amino acids. Germline CDR1 MNHEY, CDR2 SMNVEV (reference sequence). The trim removed 7 bases at V and 3 bases at J, leaving 11 bases unmatched. The CDR3 sequence: CASKLGTGVGHTEAFF. CDR3 bases: TGTGCCAGCAAACTCGGGACAGGGGTCGGTCACACTGAAGCTTTCTTT.

Many counts were recorded for this clonotype. V usage is TRBV27 and J usage is TRBJ1-1; D ambiguous. CDR3 length: 13 amino acids. From germline, CDR1 is MNHEY and CDR2 SMNVEV (reference sequence). The V end was cut by 5 bases, the J end by 4 bases, with 11 bases between. DNA of the CDR3: TGTGCCAGCAGTCTTAACAAGCCCACTGAAGCTTTCTTT. It specifies CASSLNKPTEAFF.

About this clonotype: Germline and junction disagree at one end, which may indicate a read error. This chain links TRBV12-3 or TRBV12-4 with TRBJ2-7; 8 bases fit TRBD1. CDR3 length: 15 residues. As DNA, the CDR3 is TGTGTCAGCAGTTTGGGACAGGACTTTATCTACGAGCAGTACTTC. Amino acid sequence: CVSSLGQDFIYEQYF.

This chain connects TRBV20-1 to TRBJ2-1; perhaps TRBD2 as D (6 bases). CDR1 and CDR2 from the germline V gene are DFQATT and SNEGSKA (reference sequence). The CDR3 loop spans 15 amino acids. V shed 1 base and J shed 8 bases, with 18 bases lying between them. This CDR3 reads CSARGVETSVHEQFF. The CDR3 DNA follows: TGCAGTGCTAGAGGTGTGGAGACTAGTGTCCATGAGCAGTTCTTC.

This clonotype was counted many times. The chain combines TRBV28 with TRBJ1-2; the D gene is possibly TRBD1 (5 bases). The V end was cut by 6 bases, the J end by 1 base, with 21 bases between. CDR1 is MDHEN, CDR2 SYDVKM, per germline. CDR3 length equals 17 residues. CDR3 bases: TGTGCCAGCAGCATACGCGAGGGGATTCTCTATAACTATGGCTACACCTTC. Translated, it gives CASSIREGILYNYGYTF.